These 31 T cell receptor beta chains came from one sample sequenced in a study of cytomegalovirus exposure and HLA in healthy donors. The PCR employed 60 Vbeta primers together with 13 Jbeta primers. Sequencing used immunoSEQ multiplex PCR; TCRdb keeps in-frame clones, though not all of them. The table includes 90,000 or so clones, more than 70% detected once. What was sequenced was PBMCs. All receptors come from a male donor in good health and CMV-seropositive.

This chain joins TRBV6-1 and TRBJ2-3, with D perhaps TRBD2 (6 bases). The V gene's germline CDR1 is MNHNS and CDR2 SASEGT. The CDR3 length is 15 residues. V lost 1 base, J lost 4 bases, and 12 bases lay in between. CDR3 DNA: TGTGCCAGCAGTGAAGTTGACGGGGGTGCAGATACGCAGTATTTT. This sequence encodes CASSEVDGGADTQYF.

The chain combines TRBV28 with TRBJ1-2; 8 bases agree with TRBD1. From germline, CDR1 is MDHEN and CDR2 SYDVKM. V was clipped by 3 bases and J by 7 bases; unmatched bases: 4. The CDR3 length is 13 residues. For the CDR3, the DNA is TGTGCCAGCAGTTTCCAGGGGGCGGGTGGCTACACCTTC. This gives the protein CASSFQGAGGYTF.

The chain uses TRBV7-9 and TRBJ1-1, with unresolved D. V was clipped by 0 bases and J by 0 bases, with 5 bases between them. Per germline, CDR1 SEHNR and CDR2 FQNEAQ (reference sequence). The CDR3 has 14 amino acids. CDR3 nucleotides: TGTGCCAGCAGCTTAGCACAGCTGAACACTGAAGCTTTCTTT. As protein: CASSLAQLNTEAFF.

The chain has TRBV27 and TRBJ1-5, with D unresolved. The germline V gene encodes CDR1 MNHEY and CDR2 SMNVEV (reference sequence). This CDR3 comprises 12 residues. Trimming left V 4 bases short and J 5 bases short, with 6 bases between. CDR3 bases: TGTGCCAGCAGTTCGGGAGATCAGCCCCAGCATTTT. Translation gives CASSSGDQPQHF.

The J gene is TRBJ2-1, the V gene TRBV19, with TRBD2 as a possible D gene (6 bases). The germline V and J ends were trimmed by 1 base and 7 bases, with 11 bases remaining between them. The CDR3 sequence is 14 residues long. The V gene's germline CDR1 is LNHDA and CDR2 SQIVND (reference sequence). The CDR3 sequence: CASSIGGMRNEQFF. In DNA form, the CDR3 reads TGTGCCAGTAGTATAGGCGGGATGAGGAATGAGCAGTTCTTC.

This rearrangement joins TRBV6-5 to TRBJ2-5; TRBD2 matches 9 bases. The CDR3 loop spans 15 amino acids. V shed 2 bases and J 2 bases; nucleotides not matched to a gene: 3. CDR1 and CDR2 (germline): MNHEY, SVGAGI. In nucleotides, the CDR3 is TGTGCCAGCAGTTACGGGGCGGGAGGGCAAGAGACCCAGTACTTC. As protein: CASSYGAGGQETQYF.

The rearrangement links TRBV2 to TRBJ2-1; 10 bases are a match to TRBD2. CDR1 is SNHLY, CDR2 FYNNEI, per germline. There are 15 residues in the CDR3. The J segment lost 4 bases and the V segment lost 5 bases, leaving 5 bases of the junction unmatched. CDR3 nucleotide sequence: TGTGCCAGCAGTTCACTAGCGGGGTCTTACAATGAGCAGTTCTTC. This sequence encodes CASSSLAGSYNEQFF.

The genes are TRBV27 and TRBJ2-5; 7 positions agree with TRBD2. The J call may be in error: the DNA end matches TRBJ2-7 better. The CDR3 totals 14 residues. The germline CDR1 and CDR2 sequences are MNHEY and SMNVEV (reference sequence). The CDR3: CASSLSGRSYEQYF. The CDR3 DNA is TGTGCCAGCAGTTTGTCCGGGAGGTCCTACGAGCAGTACTTC.

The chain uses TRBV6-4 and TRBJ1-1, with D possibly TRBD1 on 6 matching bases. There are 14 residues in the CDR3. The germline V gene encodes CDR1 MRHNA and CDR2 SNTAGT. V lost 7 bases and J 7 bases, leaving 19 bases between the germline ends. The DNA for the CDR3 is TGTGCCAGCACCGCGGCAGGGGATTTAGGTGAAGCTTTCTTT. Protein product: CASTAAGDLGEAFF.

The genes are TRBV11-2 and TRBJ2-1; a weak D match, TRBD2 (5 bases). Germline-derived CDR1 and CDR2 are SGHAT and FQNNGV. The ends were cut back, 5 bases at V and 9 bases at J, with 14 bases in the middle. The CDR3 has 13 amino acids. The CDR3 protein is CASSKRKAVEQFF. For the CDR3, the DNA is TGTGCCAGCAGCAAGAGGAAAGCGGTTGAGCAGTTCTTC.

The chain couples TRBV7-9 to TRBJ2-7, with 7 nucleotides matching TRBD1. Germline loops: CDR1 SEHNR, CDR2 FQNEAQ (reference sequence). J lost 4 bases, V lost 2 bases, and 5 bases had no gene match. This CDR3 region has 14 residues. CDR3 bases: TGTGCCAGCAGCTTATCGAACAGGGGTTACGAGCAGTACTTC. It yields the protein CASSLSNRGYEQYF.

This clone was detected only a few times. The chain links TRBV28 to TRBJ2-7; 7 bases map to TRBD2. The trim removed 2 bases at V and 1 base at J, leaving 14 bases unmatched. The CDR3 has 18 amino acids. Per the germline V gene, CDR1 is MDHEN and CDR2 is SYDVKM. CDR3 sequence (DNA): TGTGCCAGCAGTTTAACTTCGCTACTAGCGACCTTTTCCTACGAGCAGTACTTC. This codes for CASSLTSLLATFSYEQYF.

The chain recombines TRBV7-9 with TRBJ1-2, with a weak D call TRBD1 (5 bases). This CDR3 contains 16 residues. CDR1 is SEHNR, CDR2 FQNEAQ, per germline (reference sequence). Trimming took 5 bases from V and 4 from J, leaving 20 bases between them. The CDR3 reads CASSRRGPEASYGYTF. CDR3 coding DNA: TGTGCCAGCAGCCGGAGGGGTCCCGAAGCCTCCTATGGCTACACCTTC.

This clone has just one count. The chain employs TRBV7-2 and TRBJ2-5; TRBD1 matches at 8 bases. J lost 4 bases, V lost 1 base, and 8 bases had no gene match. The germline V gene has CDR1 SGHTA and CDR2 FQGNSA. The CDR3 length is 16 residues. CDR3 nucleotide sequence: TGTGCCAGCAGCTTAGAGGTGACAGGGGTGTCAGAGACCCAGTACTTC. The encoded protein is CASSLEVTGVSETQYF.

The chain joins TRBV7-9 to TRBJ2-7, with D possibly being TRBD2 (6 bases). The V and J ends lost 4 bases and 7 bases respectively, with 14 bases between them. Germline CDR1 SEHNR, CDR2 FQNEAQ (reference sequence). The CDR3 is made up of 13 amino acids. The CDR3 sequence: CASSYAGPWEQYF. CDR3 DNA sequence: TGTGCCAGCAGCTATGCGGGGCCCTGGGAGCAGTACTTC.

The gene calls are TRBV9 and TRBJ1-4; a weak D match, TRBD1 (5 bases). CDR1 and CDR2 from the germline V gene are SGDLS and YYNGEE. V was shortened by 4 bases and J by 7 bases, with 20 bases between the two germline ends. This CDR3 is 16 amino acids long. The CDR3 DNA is TGTGCCAGCAGCCCGCATTGGGGGGAGTTTTCTGAAAAACTGTTTTTT. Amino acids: CASSPHWGEFSEKLFF.

CDR3 in amino acids: CASRDREDGYTF. For the CDR3, the DNA is TGTGCCAGCCGGGACAGGGAGGATGGCTACACCTTC. The chain couples TRBV7-8 to TRBJ1-2, with TRBD1 matching over 9 bases. J was trimmed by 6 bases and V by 8 bases; bases with no gene match: 4. The CDR3 sequence is 12 residues long. The germline gives CDR1 SGHVS, CDR2 FQNEAQ.

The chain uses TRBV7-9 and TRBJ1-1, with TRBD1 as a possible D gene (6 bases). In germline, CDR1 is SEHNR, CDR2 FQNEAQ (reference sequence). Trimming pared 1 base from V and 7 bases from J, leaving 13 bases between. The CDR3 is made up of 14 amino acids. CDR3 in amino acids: CASSLDGQPFEAFF. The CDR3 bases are TGTGCCAGCAGCTTAGATGGACAGCCCTTTGAAGCTTTCTTT.

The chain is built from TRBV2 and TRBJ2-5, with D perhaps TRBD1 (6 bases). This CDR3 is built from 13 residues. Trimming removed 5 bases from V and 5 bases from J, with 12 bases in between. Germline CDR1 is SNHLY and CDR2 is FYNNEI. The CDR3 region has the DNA TGTGCCAGCAGTCTCGGACAGAGGGAGACCCAGTACTTC. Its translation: CASSLGQRETQYF.

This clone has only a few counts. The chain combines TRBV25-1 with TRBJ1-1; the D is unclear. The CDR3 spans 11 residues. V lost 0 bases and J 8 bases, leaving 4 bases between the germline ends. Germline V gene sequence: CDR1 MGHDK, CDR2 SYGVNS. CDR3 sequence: CASSEYEEAFF. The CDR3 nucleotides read TGTGCCAGCAGTGAATATGAGGAAGCTTTCTTT.

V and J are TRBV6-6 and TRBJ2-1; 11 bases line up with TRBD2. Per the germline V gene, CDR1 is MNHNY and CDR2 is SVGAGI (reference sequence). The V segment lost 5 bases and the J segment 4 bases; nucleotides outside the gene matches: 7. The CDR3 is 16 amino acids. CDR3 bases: TGTGCCAGCAGTCCGAGGACTAGCGGGCGGTACAATGAGCAGTTCTTC. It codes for CASSPRTSGRYNEQFF.

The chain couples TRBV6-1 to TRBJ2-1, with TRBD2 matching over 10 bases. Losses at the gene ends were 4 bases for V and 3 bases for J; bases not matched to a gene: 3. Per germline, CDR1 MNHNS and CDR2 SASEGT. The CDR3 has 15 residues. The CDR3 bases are TGTGCCAGCAGTGGGACTAGCGGTAGCTACAATGAGCAGTTCTTC. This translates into CASSGTSGSYNEQFF.

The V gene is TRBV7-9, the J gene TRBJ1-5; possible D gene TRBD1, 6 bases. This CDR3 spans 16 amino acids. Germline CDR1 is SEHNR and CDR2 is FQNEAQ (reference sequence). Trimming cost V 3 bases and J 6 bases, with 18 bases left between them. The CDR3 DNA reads TGTGCCAGCAGCTTGTATACAGGGAGAAGGGTTCAGCCCCAGCATTTT. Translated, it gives CASSLYTGRRVQPQHF.

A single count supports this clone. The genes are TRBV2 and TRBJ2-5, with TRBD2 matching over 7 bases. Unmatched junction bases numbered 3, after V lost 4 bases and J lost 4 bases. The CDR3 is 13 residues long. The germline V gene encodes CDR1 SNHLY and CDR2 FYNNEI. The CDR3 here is CASSAPSGETQYF. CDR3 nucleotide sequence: TGTGCCAGCAGTGCCCCTAGCGGAGAGACCCAGTACTTC.

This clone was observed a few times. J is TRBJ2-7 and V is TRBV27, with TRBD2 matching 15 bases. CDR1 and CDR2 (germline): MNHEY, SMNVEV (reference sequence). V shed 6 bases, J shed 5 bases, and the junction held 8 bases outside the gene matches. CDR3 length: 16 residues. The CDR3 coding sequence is TGTGCCAGCAGCCTTCGGACTAGCGGGAGGGGCGACGAGCAGTACTTC. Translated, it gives CASSLRTSGRGDEQYF.

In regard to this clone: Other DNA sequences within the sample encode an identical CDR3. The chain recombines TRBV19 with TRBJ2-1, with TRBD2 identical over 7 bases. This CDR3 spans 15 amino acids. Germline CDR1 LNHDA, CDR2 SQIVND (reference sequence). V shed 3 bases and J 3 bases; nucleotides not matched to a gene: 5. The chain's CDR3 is CASSILGGSYNEQFF. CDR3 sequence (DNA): TGTGCCAGTAGTATTCTAGGCGGGAGCTACAATGAGCAGTTCTTC.

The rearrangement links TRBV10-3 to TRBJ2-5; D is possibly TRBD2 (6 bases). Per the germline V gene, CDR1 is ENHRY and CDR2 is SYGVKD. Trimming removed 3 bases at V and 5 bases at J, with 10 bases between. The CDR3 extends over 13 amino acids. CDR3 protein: CAISDSGTETQYF. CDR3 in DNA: TGTGCCATCAGTGATTCAGGGACTGAGACCCAGTACTTC.

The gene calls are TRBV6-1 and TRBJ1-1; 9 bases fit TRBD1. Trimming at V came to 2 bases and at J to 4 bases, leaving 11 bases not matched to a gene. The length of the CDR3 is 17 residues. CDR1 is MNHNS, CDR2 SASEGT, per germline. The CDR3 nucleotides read TGTGCCAGCAGTGAAAGAGGGGACAGGGCTAGGGGCACTGAAGCTTTCTTT. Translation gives CASSERGDRARGTEAFF.

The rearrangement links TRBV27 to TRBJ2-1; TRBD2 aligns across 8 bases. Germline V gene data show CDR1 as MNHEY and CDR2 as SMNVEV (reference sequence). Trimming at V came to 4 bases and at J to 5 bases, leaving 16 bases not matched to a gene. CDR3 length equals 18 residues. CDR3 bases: TGTGCCAGCAGTTCAAAACAGGGTCCGACTAGCGAGCACAATGAGCAGTTCTTC. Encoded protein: CASSSKQGPTSEHNEQFF.

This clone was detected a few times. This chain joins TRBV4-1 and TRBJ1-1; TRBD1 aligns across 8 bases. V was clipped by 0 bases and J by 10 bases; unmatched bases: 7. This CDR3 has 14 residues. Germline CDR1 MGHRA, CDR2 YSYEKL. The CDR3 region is CASSQDPQGAGAFF. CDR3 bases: TGCGCCAGCAGCCAAGATCCCCAGGGGGCGGGAGCTTTCTTT.

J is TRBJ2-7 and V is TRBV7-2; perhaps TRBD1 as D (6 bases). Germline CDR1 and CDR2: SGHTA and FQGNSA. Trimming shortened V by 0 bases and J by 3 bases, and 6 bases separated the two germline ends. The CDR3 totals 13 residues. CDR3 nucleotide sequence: TGTGCCAGCAGCTTAGCAGGGGGCTACGAGCAGTACTTC. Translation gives CASSLAGGYEQYF.